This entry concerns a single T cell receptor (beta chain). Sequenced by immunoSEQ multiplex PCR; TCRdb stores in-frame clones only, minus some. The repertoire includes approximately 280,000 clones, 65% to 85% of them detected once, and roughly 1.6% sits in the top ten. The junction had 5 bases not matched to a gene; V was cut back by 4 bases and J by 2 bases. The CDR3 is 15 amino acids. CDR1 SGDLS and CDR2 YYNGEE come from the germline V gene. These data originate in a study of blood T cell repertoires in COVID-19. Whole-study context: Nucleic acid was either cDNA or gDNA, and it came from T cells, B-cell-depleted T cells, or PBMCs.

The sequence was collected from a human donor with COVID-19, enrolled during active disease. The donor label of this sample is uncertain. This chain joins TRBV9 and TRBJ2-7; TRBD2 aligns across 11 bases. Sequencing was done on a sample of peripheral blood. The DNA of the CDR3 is TGTGCCAGCAGCCCCCAGGGACTAGCGGCCTACGAGCAGTACTTC. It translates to CASSPQGLAAYEQYF.